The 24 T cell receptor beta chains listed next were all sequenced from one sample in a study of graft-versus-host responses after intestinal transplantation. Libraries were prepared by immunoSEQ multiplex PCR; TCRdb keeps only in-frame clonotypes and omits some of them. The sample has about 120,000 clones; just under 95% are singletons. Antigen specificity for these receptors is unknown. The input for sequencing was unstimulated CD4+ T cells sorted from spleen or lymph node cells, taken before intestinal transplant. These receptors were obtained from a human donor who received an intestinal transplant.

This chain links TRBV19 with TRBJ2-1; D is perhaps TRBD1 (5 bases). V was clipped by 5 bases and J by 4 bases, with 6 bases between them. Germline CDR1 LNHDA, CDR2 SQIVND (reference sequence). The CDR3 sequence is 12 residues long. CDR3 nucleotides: TGTGCCAGTAGTCAGGGTTACAATGAGCAGTTCTTC. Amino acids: CASSQGYNEQFF.

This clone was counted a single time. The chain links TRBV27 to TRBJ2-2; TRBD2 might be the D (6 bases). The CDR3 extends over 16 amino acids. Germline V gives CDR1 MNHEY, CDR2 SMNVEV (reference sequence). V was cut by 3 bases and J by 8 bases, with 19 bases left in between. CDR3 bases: TGTGCCAGCAGTTTTACCGGGACTTTTCTTAGGGGGGAGCTGTTTTTT. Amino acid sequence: CASSFTGTFLRGELFF.

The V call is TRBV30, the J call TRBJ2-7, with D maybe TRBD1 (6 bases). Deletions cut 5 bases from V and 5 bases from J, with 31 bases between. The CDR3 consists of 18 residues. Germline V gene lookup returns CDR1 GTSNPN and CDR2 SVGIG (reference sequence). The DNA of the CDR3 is TGTGCCTGGGGCAAAGACAGGACCGGGTACGGGATTAGCCACGAGCAGTACTTC. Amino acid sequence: CAWGKDRTGYGISHEQYF.

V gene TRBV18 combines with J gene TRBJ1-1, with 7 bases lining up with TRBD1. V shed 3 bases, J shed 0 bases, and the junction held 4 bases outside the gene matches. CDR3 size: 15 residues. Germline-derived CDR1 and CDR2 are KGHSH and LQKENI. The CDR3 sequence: CASSPGQVMNTEAFF. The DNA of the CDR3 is TGTGCCAGCTCACCCGGACAGGTCATGAACACTGAAGCTTTCTTT.

Here the CDR3 DNA reads TGTGCCAGCAGCCCCAGGACGGAAATGTGGTATGGCTACACCTTC. Amino acid sequence: CASSPRTEMWYGYTF. The chain couples TRBV13 to TRBJ1-2; no reliable D call. Germline-derived CDR1 and CDR2 are PRHDT and FYEKMQ (reference sequence). The V end was cut by 5 bases, the J end by 5 bases, with 18 bases between. This CDR3 is built from 15 residues.

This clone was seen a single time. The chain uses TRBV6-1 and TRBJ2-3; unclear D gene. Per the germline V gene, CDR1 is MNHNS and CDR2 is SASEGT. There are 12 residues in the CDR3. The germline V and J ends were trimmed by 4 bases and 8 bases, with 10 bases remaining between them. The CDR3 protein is CASSGPAGTQYF. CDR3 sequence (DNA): TGTGCCAGCAGTGGGCCGGCAGGTACGCAGTATTTT.

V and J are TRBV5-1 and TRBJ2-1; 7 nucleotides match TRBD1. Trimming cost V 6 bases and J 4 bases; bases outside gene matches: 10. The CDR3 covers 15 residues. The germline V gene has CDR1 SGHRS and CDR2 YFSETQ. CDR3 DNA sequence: TGCGCCAGCACCGATCAGGGGGACCGGTACAATGAGCAGTTCTTC. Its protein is CASTDQGDRYNEQFF.

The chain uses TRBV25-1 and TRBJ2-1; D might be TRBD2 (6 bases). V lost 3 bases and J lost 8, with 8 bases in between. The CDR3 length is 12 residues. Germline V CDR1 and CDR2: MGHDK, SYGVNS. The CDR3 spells CASSEGGYEQFF. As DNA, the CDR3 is TGTGCCAGCAGTGAGGGGGGATATGAGCAGTTCTTC.

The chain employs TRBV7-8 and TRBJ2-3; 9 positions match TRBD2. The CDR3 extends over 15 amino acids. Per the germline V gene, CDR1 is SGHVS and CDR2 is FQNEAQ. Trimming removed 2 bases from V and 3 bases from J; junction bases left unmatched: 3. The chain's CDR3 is CASSLSGRLTDTQYF. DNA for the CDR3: TGTGCCAGCAGCTTAAGCGGGAGGTTAACAGATACGCAGTATTTT.

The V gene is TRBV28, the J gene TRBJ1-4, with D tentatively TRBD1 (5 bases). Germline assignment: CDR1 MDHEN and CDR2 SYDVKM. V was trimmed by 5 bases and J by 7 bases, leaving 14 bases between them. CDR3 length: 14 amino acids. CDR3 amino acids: CASSGGWVGEKLFF. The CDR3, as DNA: TGTGCCAGCAGTGGGGGGTGGGTAGGTGAAAAACTGTTTTTT. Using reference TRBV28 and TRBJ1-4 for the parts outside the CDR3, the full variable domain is DVKVTQSSRYLVKRTGEKVFLECVQDMDHENMFWYRQDPGLGLRLIYFSYDVKMKEKGDIPEGYSVSREKKERFSLILESASTNQTSMYLCASSGGWVGEKLFFGSGTQLSVL.

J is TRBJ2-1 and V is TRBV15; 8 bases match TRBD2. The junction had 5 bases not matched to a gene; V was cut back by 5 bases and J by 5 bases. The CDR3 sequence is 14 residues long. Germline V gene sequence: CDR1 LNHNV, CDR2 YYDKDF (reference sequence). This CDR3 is CATSLLADHNEQFF. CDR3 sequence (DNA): TGTGCCACCAGCTTACTAGCGGACCACAATGAGCAGTTCTTC.

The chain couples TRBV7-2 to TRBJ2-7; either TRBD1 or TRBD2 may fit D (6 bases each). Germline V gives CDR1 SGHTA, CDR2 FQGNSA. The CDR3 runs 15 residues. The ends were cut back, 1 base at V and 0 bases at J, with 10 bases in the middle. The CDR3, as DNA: TGTGCCAGCAGCTTAGTAGGGGGGAGCTCCTACGAGCAGTACTTC. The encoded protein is CASSLVGGSSYEQYF.

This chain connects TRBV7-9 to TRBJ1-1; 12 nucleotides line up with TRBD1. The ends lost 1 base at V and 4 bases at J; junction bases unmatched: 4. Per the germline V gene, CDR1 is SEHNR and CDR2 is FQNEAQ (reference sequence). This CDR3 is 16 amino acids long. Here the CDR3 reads CASSLGDRGLSTEAFF. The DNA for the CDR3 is TGTGCCAGCAGCTTAGGGGACAGGGGGCTTAGCACTGAAGCTTTCTTT.

The CDR3 spells CASSLVLGSTEAFF. CDR3 sequence (DNA): TGCGCCAGCAGCTTGGTTCTGGGAAGCACTGAAGCTTTCTTT. The chain carries TRBV5-1 and TRBJ1-1; no clear D. This CDR3 contains 14 residues. Trimming removed 0 bases at V and 4 bases at J, with 10 bases between. Germline V lookup: CDR1 SGHRS, CDR2 YFSETQ.

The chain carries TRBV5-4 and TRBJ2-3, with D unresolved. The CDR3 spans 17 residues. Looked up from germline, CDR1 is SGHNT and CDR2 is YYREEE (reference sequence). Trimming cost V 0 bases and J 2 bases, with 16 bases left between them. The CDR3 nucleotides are TGTGCCAGCAGCTTGGATCCTGTTTTAATCCCCACAGATACGCAGTATTTT. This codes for CASSLDPVLIPTDTQYF.

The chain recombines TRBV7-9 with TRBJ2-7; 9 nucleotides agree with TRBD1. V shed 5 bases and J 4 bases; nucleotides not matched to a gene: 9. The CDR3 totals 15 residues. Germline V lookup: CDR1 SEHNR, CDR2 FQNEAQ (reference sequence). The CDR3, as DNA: TGTGCCAGCAGCGAAATTGCGACAGGGGGGTACGAGCAGTACTTC. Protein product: CASSEIATGGYEQYF.

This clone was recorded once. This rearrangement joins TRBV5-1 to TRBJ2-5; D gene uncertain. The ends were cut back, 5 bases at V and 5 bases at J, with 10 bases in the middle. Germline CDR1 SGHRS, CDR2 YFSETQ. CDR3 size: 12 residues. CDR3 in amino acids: CASSPEGETQYF. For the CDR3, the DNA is TGCGCCAGCAGTCCGGAAGGGGAGACCCAGTACTTC.

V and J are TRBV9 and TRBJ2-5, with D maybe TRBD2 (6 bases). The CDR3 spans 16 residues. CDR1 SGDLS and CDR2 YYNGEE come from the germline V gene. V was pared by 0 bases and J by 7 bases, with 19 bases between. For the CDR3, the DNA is TGTGCCAGCAGCGTAGAAGGGAGGCCGCTTGGGGGGACCCAGTACTTC. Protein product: CASSVEGRPLGGTQYF.

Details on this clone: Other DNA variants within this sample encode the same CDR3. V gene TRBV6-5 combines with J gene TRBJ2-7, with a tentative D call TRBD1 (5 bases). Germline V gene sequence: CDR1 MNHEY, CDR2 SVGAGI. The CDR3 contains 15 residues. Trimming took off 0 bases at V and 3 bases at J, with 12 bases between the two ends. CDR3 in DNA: TGTGCCAGCAGTTACTCTCTGAGGCAGGGCTACGAGCAGTACTTC. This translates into CASSYSLRQGYEQYF.

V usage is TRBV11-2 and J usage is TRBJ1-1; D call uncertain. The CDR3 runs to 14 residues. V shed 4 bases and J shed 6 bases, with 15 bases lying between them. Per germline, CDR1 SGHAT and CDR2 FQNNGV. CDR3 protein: CASSSFLQEPEAFF. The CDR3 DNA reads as TGTGCCAGCAGCTCCTTTCTTCAGGAACCTGAAGCTTTCTTT.

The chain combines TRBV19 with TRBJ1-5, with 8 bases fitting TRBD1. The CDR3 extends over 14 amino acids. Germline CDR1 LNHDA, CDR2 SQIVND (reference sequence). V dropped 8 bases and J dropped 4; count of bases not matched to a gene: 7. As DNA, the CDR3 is TGTGCCAGTTGGACAGGGAGGGGTAATCAGCCCCAGCATTTT. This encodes CASWTGRGNQPQHF. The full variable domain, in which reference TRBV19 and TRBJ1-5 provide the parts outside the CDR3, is DGGITQSPKYLFRKEGQNVTLSCEQNLNHDAMYWYRQDPGQGLRLIYYSQIVNDFQKGDIAEGYSVSREKKESFPLTVTSAQKNPTAFYLCASWTGRGNQPQHFGDGTRLSIL.

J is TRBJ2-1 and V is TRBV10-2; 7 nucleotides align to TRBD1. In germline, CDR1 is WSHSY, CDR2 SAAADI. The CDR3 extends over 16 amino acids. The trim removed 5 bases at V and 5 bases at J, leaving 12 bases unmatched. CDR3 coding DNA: TGCGCCAGCAGTAACCATGACAGGGATGGGAACAATGAGCAGTTCTTC. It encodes CASSNHDRDGNNEQFF.

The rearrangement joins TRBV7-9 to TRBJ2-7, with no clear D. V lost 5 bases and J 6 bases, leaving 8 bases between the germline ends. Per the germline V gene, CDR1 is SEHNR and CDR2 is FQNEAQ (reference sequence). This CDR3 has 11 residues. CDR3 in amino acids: CASSQNSEQYF. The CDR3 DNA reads TGTGCCAGCAGCCAAAATAGCGAGCAGTACTTC. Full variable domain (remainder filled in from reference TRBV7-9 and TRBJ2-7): DTGVSQNPRHKITKRGQNVTFRCDPISEHNRLYWYRQTLGQGPEFLTYFQNEAQLEKSRLLSDRFSAERPKGSFSTLEIQRTEQGDSAMYLCASSQNSEQYFGPGTRLTVT.

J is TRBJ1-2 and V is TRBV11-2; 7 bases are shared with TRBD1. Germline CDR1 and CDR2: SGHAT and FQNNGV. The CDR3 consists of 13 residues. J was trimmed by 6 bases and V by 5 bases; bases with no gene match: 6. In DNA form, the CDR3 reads TGTGCCAGCAGCGGAACACAGGGGAATGGCTACACCTTC. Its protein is CASSGTQGNGYTF.